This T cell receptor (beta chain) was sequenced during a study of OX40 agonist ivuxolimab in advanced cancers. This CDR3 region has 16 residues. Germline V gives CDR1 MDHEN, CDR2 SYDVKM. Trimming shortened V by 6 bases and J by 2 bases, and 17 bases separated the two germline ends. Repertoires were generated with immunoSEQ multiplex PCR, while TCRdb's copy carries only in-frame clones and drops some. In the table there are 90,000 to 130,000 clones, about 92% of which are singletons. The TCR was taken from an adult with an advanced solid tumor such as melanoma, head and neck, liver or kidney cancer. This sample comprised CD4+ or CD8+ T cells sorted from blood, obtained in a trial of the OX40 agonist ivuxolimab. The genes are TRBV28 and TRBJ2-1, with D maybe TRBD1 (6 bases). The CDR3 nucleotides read TGTGCCAGCAGCCCTCCTTCAGGGGATCCCTACAATGAGCAGTTCTTC. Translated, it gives CASSPPSGDPYNEQFF. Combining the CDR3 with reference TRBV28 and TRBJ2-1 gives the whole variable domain DVKVTQSSRYLVKRTGEKVFLECVQDMDHENMFWYRQDPGLGLRLIYFSYDVKMKEKGDIPEGYSVSREKKERFSLILESASTNQTSMYLCASSPPSGDPYNEQFFGPGTRLTVL.